This TCR beta chain was identified during a study of sequential checkpoint blockade in melanoma. Treatment indicated: randomized to nivolumab then ipilimumab (arm A) or the reverse (arm B). Germline V CDR1 and CDR2: LNHDA, SQIVND (reference sequence). CDR3 length: 16 residues. Germline trimming cut 4 bases from V and 5 bases from J; bases unmatched to any gene: 8. TCRdb's table, derived via immunoSEQ multiplex PCR, lists solely in-frame clones and lacks some. The sample includes approximately 12,000 clones, 60% to 75% seen only once; the top ten take approximately 21%. The material sequenced was CD8+ T cells sorted from blood (inferred from file names), taken from a patient given nivolumab and ipilimumab in sequence. This TCR came from a human donor with melanoma. The chain has TRBV19 and TRBJ1-5, with 10 bases lining up with TRBD1. In nucleotides, the CDR3 is TGTGCCAGTAGTACCTGGGACAGGGGCTTATATCAGCCCCAGCATTTT. Translation gives CASSTWDRGLYQPQHF.